These 10 T cell receptor beta chains originate from one sample sequenced in a study of blood T cell repertoires in COVID-19. Here immunoSEQ multiplex PCR was the method, and the copy in TCRdb shows in-frame clones only, minus some. The data contain about 39,000 clones, 80% to 95% of them singletons. Sequencing was done on a sample of peripheral blood. All receptors come from a man in his fifties or sixties with active COVID-19.

V usage is TRBV3-1 (or the pseudogene TRBV3-2) and J usage is TRBJ2-7, with D perhaps matching TRBD1 (6 bases). The CDR3 has 13 amino acids. Trimming took off 5 bases at V and 1 base at J, with 9 bases between the two ends. The germline CDR1 and CDR2 sequences are LGHDT and YNNKEL (reference sequence). In DNA, the CDR3 is TGTGCCAGCAGCGCGACAGGTTCCTACGAGCAGTACTTC. Translation: CASSATGSYEQYF.

The chain is built from TRBV5-8 and TRBJ1-2; D uncertain. The CDR3 spans 13 residues. CDR1 SGHTS and CDR2 YDEGEE come from the germline V gene. Trimming pared 0 bases from V and 2 bases from J, leaving 5 bases between. CDR3 protein: CASSLAGNYGYTF. In DNA, the CDR3 is TGTGCCAGCAGCTTGGCGGGGAACTATGGCTACACCTTC. The full variable domain, with the rest looked up from reference TRBV5-8 and TRBJ1-2, is EAGVTQSPTHLIKTRGQQATLRCSPISGHTSVYWYQQALGLGLQFLLWYDEGEERNRGNFPPRFSGRQFPNYSSELNVNALELEDSALYLCASSLAGNYGYTFGSGTRLTVV.

This rearrangement joins TRBV5-6 to TRBJ2-7; tentative D call: TRBD1 (5 bases). The V end was cut by 1 base, the J end by 2 bases, with 7 bases between. The CDR3 loop spans 13 amino acids. Per germline, CDR1 SGHDT and CDR2 YYEEEE. CDR3: CASSLWGAYEQYF. CDR3 sequence (DNA): TGTGCCAGCAGCTTGTGGGGCGCCTACGAGCAGTACTTC.

V and J are TRBV6-5 and TRBJ2-5; D might be TRBD1 (6 bases). Germline V lookup: CDR1 MNHEY, CDR2 SVGAGI. The germline V and J ends were trimmed by 6 bases and 4 bases, with 12 bases remaining between them. The CDR3 totals 13 residues. The CDR3 region is CASRPTGPETQYF. The DNA for the CDR3 is TGTGCCAGCAGACCTACAGGGCCAGAGACCCAGTACTTC.

This clone was picked up one time. The chain employs TRBV5-5 and TRBJ1-1, with TRBD1 matching over 10 bases. J gave up 8 bases and V 0 bases, and 16 bases lay outside the gene matches. The length of the CDR3 is 18 residues. Germline CDR1 SGHKS, CDR2 YYEKEE (reference sequence). CDR3 sequence (DNA): TGTGCCAGCAGCTTGGAGCTATATTCCGGGACAGGGGAGTTGGAAGCTTTCTTT. This sequence encodes CASSLELYSGTGELEAFF. Full variable domain (outside the CDR3, taken from reference TRBV5-5 and TRBJ1-1): DAGVTQSPTHLIKTRGQQVTLRCSPISGHKSVSWYQQVLGQGPQFIFQYYEKEERGRGNFPDRFSARQFPNYSSELNVNALLLGDSALYLCASSLELYSGTGELEAFFGQGTRLTVV.

This rearrangement joins TRBV21-1 to TRBJ2-7; TRBD2 was called by the table and not checked on the DNA. TRBV21-1 is listed as a pseudogene. This CDR3 region has 16 residues. The CDR3 sequence is CASSSWTSGRANEQYF. The CDR3 nucleotides read TGTGCCAGCAGCTCATGGACTAGCGGGAGGGCCAACGAGCAGTACTTC.

The chain joins TRBV7-2 to TRBJ1-5, with TRBD1 identical over 10 bases. The junction had 6 bases not matched to a gene; V was cut back by 4 bases and J by 6 bases. Germline CDR1 is SGHTA and CDR2 is FQGNSA. The CDR3 covers 15 residues. The CDR3 protein is CASSSRQGAGQPQHF. DNA for the CDR3: TGTGCCAGCAGCTCCCGACAGGGGGCCGGTCAGCCCCAGCATTTT.

This sequence joins TRBV29-1 and TRBJ1-2; no definite D call. CDR1 SQVTM and CDR2 ANQGSEA come from the germline V gene. Trimming took off 4 bases at V and 3 bases at J, with 12 bases between the two ends. This CDR3 comprises 13 residues. This CDR3 reads CSVAEGIDYGYTF. The CDR3 region has the DNA TGCAGCGTTGCGGAGGGAATAGACTATGGCTACACCTTC.

The chain couples TRBV15 to TRBJ1-4; TRBD1 might be the D (5 bases). Deletions cut 0 bases from V and 6 bases from J, with 14 bases between. CDR1 is LNHNV and CDR2 is YYDKDF in the germline V gene (reference sequence). This CDR3 region has 16 residues. CDR3 amino acids: CATSRELQGRDEKLFF. In nucleotides, the CDR3 is TGTGCCACCAGCAGAGAATTGCAGGGCCGAGATGAAAAACTGTTTTTT. Full variable domain (rest looked up from reference TRBV15 and TRBJ1-4): DAMVIQNPRYQVTQFGKPVTLSCSQTLNHNVMYWYQQKSSQAPKLLFHYYDKDFNNEADTPDNFQSRRPNTSFCFLDIRSPGLGDTAMYLCATSRELQGRDEKLFFGSGTQLSVL.

The chain joins TRBV5-1 to TRBJ2-5; TRBD2 matches 13 bases. The germline V gene has CDR1 SGHRS and CDR2 YFSETQ. J was trimmed by 4 bases and V by 6 bases; bases with no gene match: 15. The CDR3 runs to 18 residues. The CDR3 nucleotides are TGCGCCAGCACTCAGGGACTAGCGGGACTCCGCCAAGGAGAGACCCAGTACTTC. Translated, it gives CASTQGLAGLRQGETQYF.